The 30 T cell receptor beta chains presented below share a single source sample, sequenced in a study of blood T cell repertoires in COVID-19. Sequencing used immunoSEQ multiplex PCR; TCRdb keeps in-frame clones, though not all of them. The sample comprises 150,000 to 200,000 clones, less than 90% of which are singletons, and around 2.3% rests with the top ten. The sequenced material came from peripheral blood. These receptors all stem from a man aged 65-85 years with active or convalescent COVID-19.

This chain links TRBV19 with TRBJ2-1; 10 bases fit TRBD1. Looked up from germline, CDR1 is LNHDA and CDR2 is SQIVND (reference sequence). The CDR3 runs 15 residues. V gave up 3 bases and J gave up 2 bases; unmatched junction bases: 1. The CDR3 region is CASSMTGGTYNEQFF. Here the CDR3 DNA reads TGTGCCAGTAGTATGACAGGGGGCACCTACAATGAGCAGTTCTTC.

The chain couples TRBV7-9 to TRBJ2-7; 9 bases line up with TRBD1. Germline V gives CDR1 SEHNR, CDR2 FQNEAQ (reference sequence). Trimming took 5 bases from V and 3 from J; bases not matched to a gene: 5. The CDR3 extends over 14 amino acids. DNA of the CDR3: TGTGCCAGCAGCACCGGGACAGGGAACTACGAGCAGTACTTC. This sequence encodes CASSTGTGNYEQYF.

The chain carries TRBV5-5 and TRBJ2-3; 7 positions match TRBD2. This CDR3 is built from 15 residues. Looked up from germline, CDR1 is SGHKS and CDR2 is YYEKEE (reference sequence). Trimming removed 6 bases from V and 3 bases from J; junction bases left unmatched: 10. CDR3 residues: CASTPRGVWTDTQYF. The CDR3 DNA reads TGTGCCAGCACCCCCCGGGGGGTTTGGACAGATACGCAGTATTTT.

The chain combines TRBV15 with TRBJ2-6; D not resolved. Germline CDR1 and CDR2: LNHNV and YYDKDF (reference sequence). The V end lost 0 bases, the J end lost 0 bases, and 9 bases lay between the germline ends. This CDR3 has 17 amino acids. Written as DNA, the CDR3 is TGTGCCACCAGCAGAGATCTTGTTAGCTCTGGGGCCAACGTCCTGACTTTC. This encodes CATSRDLVSSGANVLTF.

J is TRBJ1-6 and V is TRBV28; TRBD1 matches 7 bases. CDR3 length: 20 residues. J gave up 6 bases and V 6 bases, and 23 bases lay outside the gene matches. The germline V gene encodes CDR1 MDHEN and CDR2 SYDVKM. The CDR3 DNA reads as TGTGCCAGCAGAAAACCCCCATATCCTTTGCCGACAGGGCTTAATTCACCCCTCCACTTT. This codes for CASRKPPYPLPTGLNSPLHF.

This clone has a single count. The CDR3 nucleotides are TGTGCCAGCAGTGAGGCAGCGGGAGGCCCAATTGGGACCCAGTACTTC. Translating it yields CASSEAAGGPIGTQYF. J is TRBJ2-5 and V is TRBV28, with TRBD2 matching over 9 bases. Trimming removed 5 bases from V and 7 bases from J; junction bases left unmatched: 14. The CDR3 has 16 amino acids. The germline gives CDR1 MDHEN, CDR2 SYDVKM.

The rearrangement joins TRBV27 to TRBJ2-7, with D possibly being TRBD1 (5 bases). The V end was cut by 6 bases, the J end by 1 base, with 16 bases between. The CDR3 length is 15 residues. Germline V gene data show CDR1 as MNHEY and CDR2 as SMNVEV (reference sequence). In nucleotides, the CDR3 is TGTGCCAGCAGCAAAGCAGGGCTACAGTCCTACGAGCAGTACTTC. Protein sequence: CASSKAGLQSYEQYF.

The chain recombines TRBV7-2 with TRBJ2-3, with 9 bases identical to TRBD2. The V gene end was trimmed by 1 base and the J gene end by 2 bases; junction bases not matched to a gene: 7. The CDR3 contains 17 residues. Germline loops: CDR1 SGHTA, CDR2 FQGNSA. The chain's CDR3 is CASSLVRLAGSTDTQYF. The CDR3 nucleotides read TGTGCCAGCAGCTTAGTTCGGCTAGCGGGATCCACAGATACGCAGTATTTT.

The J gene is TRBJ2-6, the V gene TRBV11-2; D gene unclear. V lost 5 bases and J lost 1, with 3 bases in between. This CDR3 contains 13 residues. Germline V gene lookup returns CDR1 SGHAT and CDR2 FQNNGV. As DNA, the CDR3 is TGTGCCAGCAGCCCTTCTGGGGCCAACGTCCTGACTTTC. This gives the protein CASSPSGANVLTF.

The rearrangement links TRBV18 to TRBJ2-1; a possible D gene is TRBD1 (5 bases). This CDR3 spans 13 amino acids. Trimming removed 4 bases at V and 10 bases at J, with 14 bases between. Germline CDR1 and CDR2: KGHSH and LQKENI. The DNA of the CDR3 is TGTGCCAGCTCACGACCCCAGGGCTGGGAGCAGTTCTTC. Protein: CASSRPQGWEQFF.

The DNA of the CDR3 is TGCGCCAGCAGCTTGGGGGGTTCGGGGAGCTCCTACGAGCAGTACTTC. It translates to CASSLGGSGSSYEQYF. The genes are TRBV5-1 and TRBJ2-7; TRBD2 might be the D (5 bases). The CDR3 runs to 16 residues. Trimming shortened V by 0 bases and J by 0 bases, and 13 bases separated the two germline ends. CDR1 and CDR2 from the germline V gene are SGHRS and YFSETQ.

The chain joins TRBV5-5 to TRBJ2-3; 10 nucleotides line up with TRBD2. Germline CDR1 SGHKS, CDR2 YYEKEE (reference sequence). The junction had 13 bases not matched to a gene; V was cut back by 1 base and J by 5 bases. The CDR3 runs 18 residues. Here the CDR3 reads CASSLRSLAGDGGDTQYF. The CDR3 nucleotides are TGTGCCAGCAGCTTGAGAAGCCTAGCGGGGGATGGGGGAGATACGCAGTATTTT.

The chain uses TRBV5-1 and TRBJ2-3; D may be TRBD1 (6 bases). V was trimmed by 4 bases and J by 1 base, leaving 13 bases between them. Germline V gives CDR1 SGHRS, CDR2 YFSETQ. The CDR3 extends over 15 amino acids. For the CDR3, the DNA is TGCGCCAGCAGCACGGACAGAGCTGGCACAGATACGCAGTATTTT. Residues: CASSTDRAGTDTQYF.

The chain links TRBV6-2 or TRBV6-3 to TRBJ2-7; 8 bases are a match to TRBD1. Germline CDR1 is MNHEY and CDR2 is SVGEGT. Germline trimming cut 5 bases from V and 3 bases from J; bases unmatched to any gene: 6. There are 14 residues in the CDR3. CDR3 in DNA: TGTGCCAGCAGTCCCTCAGGGGGCGGCTACGAGCAGTACTTC. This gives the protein CASSPSGGGYEQYF.

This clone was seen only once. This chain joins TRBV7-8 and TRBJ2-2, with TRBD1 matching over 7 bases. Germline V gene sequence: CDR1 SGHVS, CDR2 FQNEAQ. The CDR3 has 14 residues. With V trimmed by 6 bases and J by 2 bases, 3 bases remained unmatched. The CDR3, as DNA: TGTGCCAGCAGTACAGGGGCAAACACCGGGGAGCTGTTTTTT. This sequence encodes CASSTGANTGELFF.

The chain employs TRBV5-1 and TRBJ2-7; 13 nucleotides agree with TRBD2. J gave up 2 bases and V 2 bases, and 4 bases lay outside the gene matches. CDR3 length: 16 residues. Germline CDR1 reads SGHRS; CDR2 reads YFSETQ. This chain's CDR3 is CASSFGLAGEPYEQYF. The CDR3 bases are TGCGCCAGCAGCTTCGGACTAGCGGGGGAGCCCTACGAGCAGTACTTC.

The CDR3 coding sequence is TGTGCCTGGAGTGTACCCACCGACAGGGGGCTTGAGACCCAGTACTTC. It translates to CAWSVPTDRGLETQYF. The chain employs TRBV30 and TRBJ2-5; 10 bases map to TRBD1. CDR1 and CDR2 from the germline V gene are GTSNPN and SVGIG (reference sequence). Trimming cost V 0 bases and J 5 bases; bases outside gene matches: 9. The CDR3 has 16 amino acids.

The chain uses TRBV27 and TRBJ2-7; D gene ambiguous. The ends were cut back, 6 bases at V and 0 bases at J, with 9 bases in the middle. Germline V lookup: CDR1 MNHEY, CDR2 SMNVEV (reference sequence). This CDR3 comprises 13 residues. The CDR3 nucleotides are TGTGCCAGCAGCCCCAGTTACTCCTACGAGCAGTACTTC. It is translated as CASSPSYSYEQYF.

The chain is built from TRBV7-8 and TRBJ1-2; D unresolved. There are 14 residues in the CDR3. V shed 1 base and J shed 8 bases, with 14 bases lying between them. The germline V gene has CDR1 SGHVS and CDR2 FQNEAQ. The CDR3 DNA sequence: TGTGCCAGCAGCTTAGATGAAAGCTTTAAGGGCTACACCTTC. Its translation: CASSLDESFKGYTF.

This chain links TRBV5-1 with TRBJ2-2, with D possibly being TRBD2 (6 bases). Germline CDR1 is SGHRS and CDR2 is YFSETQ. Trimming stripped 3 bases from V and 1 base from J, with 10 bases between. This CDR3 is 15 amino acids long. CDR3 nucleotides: TGCGCCAGCAGCTCGGGACTCCTGAACACCGGGGAGCTGTTTTTT. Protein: CASSSGLLNTGELFF.

The CDR3 DNA reads as TGCGCCAGCAGCCAAGATGCAGGTAACGAGCAGTACTTC. Encoded protein: CASSQDAGNEQYF. The rearrangement uses TRBV4-1 and TRBJ2-7; no definite D call. This CDR3 region has 13 residues. The V gene lost 0 bases and the J gene lost 5 bases, with 8 bases spanning the gap. Germline assignment: CDR1 MGHRA and CDR2 YSYEKL.

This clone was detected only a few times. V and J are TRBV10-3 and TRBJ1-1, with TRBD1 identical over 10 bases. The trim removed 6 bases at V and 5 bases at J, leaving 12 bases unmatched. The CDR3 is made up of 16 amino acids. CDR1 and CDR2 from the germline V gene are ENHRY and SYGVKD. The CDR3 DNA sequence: TGTGCCATCAGCGGGGGACAGGGGAGTTTCGGTACTGAAGCTTTCTTT. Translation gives CAISGGQGSFGTEAFF.

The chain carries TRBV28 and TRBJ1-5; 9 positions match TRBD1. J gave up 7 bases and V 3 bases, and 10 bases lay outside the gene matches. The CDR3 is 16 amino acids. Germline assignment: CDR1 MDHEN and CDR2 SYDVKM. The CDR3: CASSFRDRVFRQPQHF. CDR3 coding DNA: TGTGCCAGCAGTTTTCGGGACAGGGTTTTTCGGCAGCCCCAGCATTTT.

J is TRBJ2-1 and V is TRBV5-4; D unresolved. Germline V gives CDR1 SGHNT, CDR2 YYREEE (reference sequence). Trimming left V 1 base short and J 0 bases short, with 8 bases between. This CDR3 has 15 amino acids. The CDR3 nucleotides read TGTGCCAGCAGCTTGACTGCCGGCTCCTACAATGAGCAGTTCTTC. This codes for CASSLTAGSYNEQFF.

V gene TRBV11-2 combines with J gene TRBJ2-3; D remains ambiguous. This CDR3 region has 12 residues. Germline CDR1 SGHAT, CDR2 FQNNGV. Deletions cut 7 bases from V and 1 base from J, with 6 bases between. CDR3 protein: CASTPGTDTQYF. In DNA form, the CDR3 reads TGTGCCAGCACTCCAGGCACAGATACGCAGTATTTT.

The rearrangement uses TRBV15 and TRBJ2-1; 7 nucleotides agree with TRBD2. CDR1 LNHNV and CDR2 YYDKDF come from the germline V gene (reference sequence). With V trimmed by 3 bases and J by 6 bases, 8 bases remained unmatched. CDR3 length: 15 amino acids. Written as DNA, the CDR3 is TGTGCCACCAGCAGGGAGCGGGACCAGGGCAATGAGCAGTTCTTC. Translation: CATSRERDQGNEQFF.

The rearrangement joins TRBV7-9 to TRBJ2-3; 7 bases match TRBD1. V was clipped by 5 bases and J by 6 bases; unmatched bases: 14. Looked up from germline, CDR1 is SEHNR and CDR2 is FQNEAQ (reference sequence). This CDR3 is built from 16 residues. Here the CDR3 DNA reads TGTGCCAGCAGCCCCCCCGGACAGGCGATCACTGATACGCAGTATTTT. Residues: CASSPPGQAITDTQYF. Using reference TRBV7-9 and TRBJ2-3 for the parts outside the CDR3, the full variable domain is DTGVSQNPRHKITKRGQNVTFRCDPISEHNRLYWYRQTLGQGPEFLTYFQNEAQLEKSRLLSDRFSAERPKGSFSTLEIQRTEQGDSAMYLCASSPPGQAITDTQYFGPGTRLTVL.

CDR3 sequence (DNA): TGTGCCAGCAGTGAACATCCCAGCACAGATACGCAGTATTTT. Its translation is CASSEHPSTDTQYF. This chain uses TRBV6-4 with TRBJ2-3; D not resolved. V lost 3 bases to trimming and J lost 0 bases, with 7 bases between them. CDR3 size: 14 residues. In germline, CDR1 is MRHNA, CDR2 SNTAGT.

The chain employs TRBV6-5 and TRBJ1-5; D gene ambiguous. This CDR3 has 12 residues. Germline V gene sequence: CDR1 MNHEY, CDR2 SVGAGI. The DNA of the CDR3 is TGTGCAAGCCGCGGTAGCAATCAGCCCCAGCATTTT. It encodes CASRGSNQPQHF.

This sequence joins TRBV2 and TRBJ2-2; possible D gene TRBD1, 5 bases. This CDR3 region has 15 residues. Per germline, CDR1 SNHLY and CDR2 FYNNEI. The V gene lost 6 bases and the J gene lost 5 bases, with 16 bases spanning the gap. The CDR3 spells CASRWGTQVTGELFF. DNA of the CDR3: TGTGCCAGCAGATGGGGCACCCAGGTTACCGGGGAGCTGTTTTTT.